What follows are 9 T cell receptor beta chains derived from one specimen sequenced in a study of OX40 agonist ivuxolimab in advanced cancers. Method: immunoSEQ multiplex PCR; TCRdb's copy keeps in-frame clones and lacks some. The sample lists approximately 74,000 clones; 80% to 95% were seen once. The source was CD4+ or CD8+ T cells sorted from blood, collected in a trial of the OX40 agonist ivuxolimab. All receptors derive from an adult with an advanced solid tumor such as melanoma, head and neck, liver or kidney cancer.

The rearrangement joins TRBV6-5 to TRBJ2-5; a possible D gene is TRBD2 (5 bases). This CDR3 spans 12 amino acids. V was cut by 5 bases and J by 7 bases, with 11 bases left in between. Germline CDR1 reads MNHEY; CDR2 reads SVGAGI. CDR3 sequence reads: CASSTGKRTQYF. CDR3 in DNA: TGTGCCAGCAGTACCGGGAAACGGACCCAGTACTTC.

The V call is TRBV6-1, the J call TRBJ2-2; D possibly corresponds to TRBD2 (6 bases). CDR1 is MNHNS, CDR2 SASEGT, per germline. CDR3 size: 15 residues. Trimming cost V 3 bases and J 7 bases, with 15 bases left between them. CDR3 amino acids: CASSDISGSGGELFF. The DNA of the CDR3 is TGTGCCAGCAGTGATATCTCCGGGAGTGGCGGGGAGCTGTTTTTT.

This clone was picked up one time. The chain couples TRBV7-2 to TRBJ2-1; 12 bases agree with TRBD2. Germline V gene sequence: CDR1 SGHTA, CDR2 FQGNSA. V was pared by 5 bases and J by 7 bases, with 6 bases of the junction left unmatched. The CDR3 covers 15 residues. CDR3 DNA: TGTGCCAGCAGCCCACAGGGGACTAGCGGGAATGAGCAGTTCTTC. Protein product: CASSPQGTSGNEQFF.

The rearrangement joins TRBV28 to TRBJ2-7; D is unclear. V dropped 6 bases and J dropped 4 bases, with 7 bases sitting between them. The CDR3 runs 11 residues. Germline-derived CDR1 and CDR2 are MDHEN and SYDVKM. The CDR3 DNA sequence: TGTGCCAGCAGCGTTTATTACGAGCAGTACTTC. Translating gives CASSVYYEQYF. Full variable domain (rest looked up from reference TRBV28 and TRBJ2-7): DVKVTQSSRYLVKRTGEKVFLECVQDMDHENMFWYRQDPGLGLRLIYFSYDVKMKEKGDIPEGYSVSREKKERFSLILESASTNQTSMYLCASSVYYEQYFGPGTRLTVT.

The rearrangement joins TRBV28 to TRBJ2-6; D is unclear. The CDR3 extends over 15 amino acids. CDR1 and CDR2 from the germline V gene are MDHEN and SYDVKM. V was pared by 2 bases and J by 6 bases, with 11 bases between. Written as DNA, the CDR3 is TGTGCCAGCAGTTTACGGACGAGAGCGGCCAACGTCCTGACTTTC. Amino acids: CASSLRTRAANVLTF. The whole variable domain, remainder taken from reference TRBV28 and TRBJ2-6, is DVKVTQSSRYLVKRTGEKVFLECVQDMDHENMFWYRQDPGLGLRLIYFSYDVKMKEKGDIPEGYSVSREKKERFSLILESASTNQTSMYLCASSLRTRAANVLTFGAGSRLTVL.

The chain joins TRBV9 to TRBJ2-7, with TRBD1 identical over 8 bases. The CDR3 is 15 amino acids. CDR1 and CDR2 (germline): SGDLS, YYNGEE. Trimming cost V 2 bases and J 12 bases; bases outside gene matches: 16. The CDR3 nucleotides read TGTGCCAGCAGCGTGACAGGGGCCACCGCAGACCCTCCGTACTTC. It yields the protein CASSVTGATADPPYF. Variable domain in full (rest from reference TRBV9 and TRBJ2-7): DSGVTQTPKHLITATGQRVTLRCSPRSGDLSVYWYQQSLDQGLQFLIQYYNGEERAKGNILERFSAQQFPDLHSELNLSSLELGDSALYFCASSVTGATADPPYFGPGTRLTVT.

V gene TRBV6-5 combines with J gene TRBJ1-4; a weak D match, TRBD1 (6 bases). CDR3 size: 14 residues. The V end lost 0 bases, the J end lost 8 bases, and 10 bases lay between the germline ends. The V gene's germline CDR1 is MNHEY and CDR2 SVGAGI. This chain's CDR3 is CASSYSQGREKLFF. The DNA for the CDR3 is TGTGCCAGCAGTTACTCTCAGGGGCGGGAAAAACTGTTTTTT.

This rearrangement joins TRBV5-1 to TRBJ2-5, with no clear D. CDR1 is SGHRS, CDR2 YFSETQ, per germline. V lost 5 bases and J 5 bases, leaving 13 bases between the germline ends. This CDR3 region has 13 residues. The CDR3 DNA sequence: TGCGCCAGCAGTGGTGGCACTGGGGAGACCCAGTACTTC. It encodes CASSGGTGETQYF.

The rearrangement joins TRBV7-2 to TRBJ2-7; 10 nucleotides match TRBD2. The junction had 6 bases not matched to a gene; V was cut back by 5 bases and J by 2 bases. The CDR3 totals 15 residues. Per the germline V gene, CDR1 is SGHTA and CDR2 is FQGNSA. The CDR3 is CASSSGLAETYEQYF. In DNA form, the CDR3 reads TGTGCCAGCAGCAGCGGACTAGCGGAGACCTACGAGCAGTACTTC.